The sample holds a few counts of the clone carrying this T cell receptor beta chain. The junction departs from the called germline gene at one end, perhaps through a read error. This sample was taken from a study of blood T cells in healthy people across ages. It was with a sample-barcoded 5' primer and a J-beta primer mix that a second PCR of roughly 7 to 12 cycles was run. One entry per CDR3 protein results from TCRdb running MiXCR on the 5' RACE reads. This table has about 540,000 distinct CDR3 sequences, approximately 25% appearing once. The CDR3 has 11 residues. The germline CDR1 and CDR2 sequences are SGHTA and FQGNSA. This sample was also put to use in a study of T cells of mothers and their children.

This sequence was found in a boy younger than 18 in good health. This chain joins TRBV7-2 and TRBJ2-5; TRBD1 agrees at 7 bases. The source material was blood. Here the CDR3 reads CASSLTGTANF. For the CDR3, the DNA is TGTGCCAGCAGCCTGACCGGGACAGCGAACTTC.